The 15 T cell receptor beta chains reported below all come from one sample, sequenced in a study of T cells in Graves' hyperthyroidism and ophthalmopathy. Template material for amplifying TCR beta CDR3 regions consisted of RNA transcripts. Primed by the HTBI set, a first-round RT-PCR was run on the TCR CDR3. One entry per CDR3 protein results from TCRdb running MiXCR on the multiplex PCR reads. The repertoire holds roughly 100,000 distinct CDR3 sequences, with around 50% as singletons. The sequenced sample was blood. The receptors come from a woman aged 40 to 55 with Graves' hyperthyroidism.

This clonotype was seen many times. The chain couples TRBV10-2 to TRBJ1-1; 9 bases are shared with TRBD1. The trim removed 6 bases at V and 6 bases at J, leaving 8 bases unmatched. Germline V gene sequence: CDR1 WSHSY, CDR2 SAAADI. CDR3 size: 14 residues. CDR3 in DNA: TGCGCCAGCAGGAATCCGGGACAGGGTGCTGAAGCTTTCTTT. It yields the protein CASRNPGQGAEAFF.

This clonotype was counted between two and nine times. This sequence joins TRBV7-2 and TRBJ1-1, with D perhaps TRBD1 (6 bases). The length of the CDR3 is 16 residues. CDR1 and CDR2 (germline): SGHTA, FQGNSA. V gave up 8 bases and J gave up 1 base, with 20 bases separating them. As DNA, the CDR3 is TGTGCCAGCTCACCGTACCAGACAGGAACGAACACTGAAGCTTTCTTT. Its translation: CASSPYQTGTNTEAFF.

In the case of this clonotype: Being one base from a much bigger clone, this may be a read error. The V call is TRBV9, the J call TRBJ2-3; a possible D gene is TRBD1 (6 bases). Trimming shortened V by 6 bases and J by 4 bases, and 18 bases separated the two germline ends. This CDR3 contains 15 residues. CDR1 and CDR2 (germline): SGDLS, YYNGEE. CDR3 DNA sequence: TGTGCCAGCAACTTCTGGGGGCGGGCTGCAGATACGCAGTATTTT. Encoded protein: CASNFWGRAADTQYF.

This clonotype has a single count. The chain is built from TRBV7-3 and TRBJ2-5; D call uncertain. The length of the CDR3 is 12 residues. V shed 11 bases and J shed 4 bases, with 14 bases lying between them. The germline gives CDR1 SGHTA, CDR2 FQGTGA. The CDR3 is CARSFLGETQYF. CDR3 DNA: TGTGCCCGAAGCTTTCTTGGAGAGACCCAGTACTTC.

By frequency in the sample, this clonotype is large. The chain links TRBV5-1 to TRBJ1-1; TRBD1 might be the D (6 bases). The V end was cut by 1 base, the J end by 0 bases, with 10 bases between. This CDR3 spans 15 amino acids. The V gene's germline CDR1 is SGHRS and CDR2 YFSETQ. CDR3: CASSLKQGLNTEAFF. The CDR3 nucleotides read TGCGCCAGCAGCTTGAAACAGGGACTGAACACTGAAGCTTTCTTT.

V gene TRBV29-1 combines with J gene TRBJ2-7; either TRBD1 or TRBD2 may supply D (5 bases each). Germline lookup yields CDR1 SQVTM and CDR2 ANQGSEA. The CDR3 is 13 residues long. Trimming removed 8 bases at V and 3 bases at J, with 17 bases between. CDR3 loop: CSMTEGSRYEQYF. Written as DNA, the CDR3 is TGCAGCATGACAGAGGGGAGCCGCTACGAGCAGTACTTC.

At least ten counts were recorded for this clonotype. This rearrangement joins TRBV28 to TRBJ2-7, with 11 positions matching TRBD2. Per germline, CDR1 MDHEN and CDR2 SYDVKM. The CDR3 is 11 residues long. V gave up 6 bases and J gave up 11 bases; unmatched junction bases: 3. CDR3 nucleotide sequence: TGTGCCAGCAGCCTGGGACTAGCGGAGTACTTC. Translated, it gives CASSLGLAEYF.

This clonotype was seen a few times. The V call is TRBV29-1, the J call TRBJ2-7, with 13 bases matching TRBD2. V gave up 5 bases and J gave up 0 bases; unmatched junction bases: 4. The CDR3 spans 15 residues. Germline V gene lookup returns CDR1 SQVTM and CDR2 ANQGSEA. The CDR3 loop is CSVTGLAGISYEQYF. CDR3 in DNA: TGCAGCGTTACGGGACTAGCGGGGATCTCCTACGAGCAGTACTTC.

This clonotype was counted many times. The J gene is TRBJ1-2, the V gene TRBV29-1; 11 bases are shared with TRBD1. CDR1 and CDR2 from the germline V gene are SQVTM and ANQGSEA. Losses at the gene ends were 7 bases for V and 2 bases for J; bases not matched to a gene: 3. The CDR3 has 13 residues. CDR3 loop: CSARDRGNYGYTF. CDR3 bases: TGCAGCGCCCGGGACAGGGGGAACTATGGCTACACCTTC.

The chain recombines TRBV10-3 with TRBJ1-1, with 10 bases that match TRBD1. Looked up from germline, CDR1 is ENHRY and CDR2 is SYGVKD. The trim removed 6 bases at V and 10 bases at J, leaving 5 bases unmatched. The CDR3 is made up of 12 amino acids. The CDR3 is CAIRGQGRIAFF. DNA of the CDR3: TGTGCCATCAGGGGACAGGGGAGGATAGCTTTCTTT.

V usage is TRBV29-1 and J usage is TRBJ2-7; D is perhaps TRBD1 or TRBD2 (6 bases each). V shed 5 bases and J shed 2 bases, with 19 bases lying between them. The CDR3 covers 15 residues. The germline gives CDR1 SQVTM, CDR2 ANQGSEA. CDR3 sequence (DNA): TGCAGCGTTATCTATCCGGGGGCCGGGGCCTACGAGCAGTACTTC. It is translated as CSVIYPGAGAYEQYF.

V and J are TRBV14 and TRBJ1-2, with D possibly being TRBD1 (6 bases). Germline V gene sequence: CDR1 SGHDN, CDR2 FVKESK. Trimming removed 4 bases at V and 8 bases at J, with 11 bases between. This CDR3 is built from 12 residues. CDR3 residues: CASSPGGGGYTF. In nucleotides, the CDR3 is TGTGCCAGCAGCCCAGGCGGGGGCGGCTACACCTTC.

The CDR3 DNA follows: TGTGCCAGCAGCACCGGGACAGGGTATGGCTACACCTTC. Its protein is CASSTGTGYGYTF. The chain is built from TRBV12-3 or TRBV12-4 and TRBJ1-2; 9 nucleotides line up with TRBD1. V dropped 6 bases and J dropped 5; count of bases not matched to a gene: 4. The CDR3 covers 13 residues.

The chain uses TRBV2 and TRBJ1-5, with a possible D match to TRBD1 (5 bases). CDR1 and CDR2 from the germline V gene are SNHLY and FYNNEI. This CDR3 has 12 residues. CDR3: CARGTHNQPQHF. The CDR3 region has the DNA TGTGCTAGAGGGACGCACAATCAGCCCCAGCATTTT. Full variable domain (outside the CDR3, taken from reference TRBV2 and TRBJ1-5): EPEVTQTPSHQVTQMGQEVILRCVPISNHLYFYWYRQILGQKVEFLVSFYNNEISEKSEIFDDQFSVERPDGSNFTLKIRSTKLEDSAMYFCARGTHNQPQHFGDGTRLSIL.

CDR3 region: CASKDSLNYGYTF. Written as DNA, the CDR3 is TGTGCCAGCAAAGACAGCCTTAACTATGGCTACACCTTC. The chain carries TRBV25-1 and TRBJ1-2; D is possibly TRBD1 (5 bases). Germline lookup yields CDR1 MGHDK and CDR2 SYGVNS. Trimming stripped 7 bases from V and 1 base from J, with 10 bases between. This CDR3 spans 13 amino acids.